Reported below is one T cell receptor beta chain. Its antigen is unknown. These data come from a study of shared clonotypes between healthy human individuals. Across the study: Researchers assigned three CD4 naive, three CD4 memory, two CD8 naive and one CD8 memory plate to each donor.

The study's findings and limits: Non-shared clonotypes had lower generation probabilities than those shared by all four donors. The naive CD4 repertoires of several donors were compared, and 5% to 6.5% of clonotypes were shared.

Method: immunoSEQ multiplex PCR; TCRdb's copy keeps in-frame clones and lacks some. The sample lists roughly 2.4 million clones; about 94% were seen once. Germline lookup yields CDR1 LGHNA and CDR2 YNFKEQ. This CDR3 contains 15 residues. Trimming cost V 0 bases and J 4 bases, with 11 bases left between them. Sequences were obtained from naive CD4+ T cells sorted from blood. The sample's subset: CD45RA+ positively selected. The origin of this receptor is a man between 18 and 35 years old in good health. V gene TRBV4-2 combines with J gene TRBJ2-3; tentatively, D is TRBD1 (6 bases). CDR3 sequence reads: CASSQEGAHADTQYF. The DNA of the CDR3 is TGTGCCAGCAGCCAAGAGGGGGCACATGCAGATACGCAGTATTTT.